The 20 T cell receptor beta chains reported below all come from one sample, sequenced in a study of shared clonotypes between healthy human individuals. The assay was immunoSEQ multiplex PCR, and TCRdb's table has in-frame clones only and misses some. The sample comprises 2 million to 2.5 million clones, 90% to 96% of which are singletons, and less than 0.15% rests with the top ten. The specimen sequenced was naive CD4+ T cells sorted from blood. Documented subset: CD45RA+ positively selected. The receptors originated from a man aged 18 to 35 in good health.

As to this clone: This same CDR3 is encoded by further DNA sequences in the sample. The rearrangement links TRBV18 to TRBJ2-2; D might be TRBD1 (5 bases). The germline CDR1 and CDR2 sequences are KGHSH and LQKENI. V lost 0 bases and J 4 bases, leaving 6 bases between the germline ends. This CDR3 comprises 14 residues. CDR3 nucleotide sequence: TGTGCCAGCTCACCACCAGGGGTCACCGGGGAGCTGTTTTTT. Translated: CASSPPGVTGELFF.

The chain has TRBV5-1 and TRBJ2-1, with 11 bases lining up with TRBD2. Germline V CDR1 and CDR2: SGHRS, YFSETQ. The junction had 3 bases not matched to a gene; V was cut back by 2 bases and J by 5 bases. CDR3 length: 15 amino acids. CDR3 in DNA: TGCGCCAGCAGCTTCATGACTAGCGGGAACAATGAGCAGTTCTTC. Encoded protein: CASSFMTSGNNEQFF.

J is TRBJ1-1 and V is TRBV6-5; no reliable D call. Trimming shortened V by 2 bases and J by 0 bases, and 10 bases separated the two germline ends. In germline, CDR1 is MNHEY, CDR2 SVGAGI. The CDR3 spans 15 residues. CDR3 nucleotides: TGTGCCAGCAGTTACCACCAAAGCATGAACACTGAAGCTTTCTTT. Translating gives CASSYHQSMNTEAFF.

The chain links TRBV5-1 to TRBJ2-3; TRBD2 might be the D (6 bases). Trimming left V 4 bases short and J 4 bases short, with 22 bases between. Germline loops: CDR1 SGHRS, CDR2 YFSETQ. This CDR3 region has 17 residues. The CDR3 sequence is CASSPAGSANRADTQYF. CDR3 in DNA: TGCGCCAGCAGCCCGGCGGGATCAGCTAATCGAGCAGATACGCAGTATTTT.

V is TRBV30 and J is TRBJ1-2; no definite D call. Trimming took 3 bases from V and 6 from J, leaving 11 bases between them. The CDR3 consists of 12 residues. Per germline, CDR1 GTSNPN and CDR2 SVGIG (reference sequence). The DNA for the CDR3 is TGTGCCTGGAGCGTTCAGTGGAATGGCTACACCTTC. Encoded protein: CAWSVQWNGYTF.

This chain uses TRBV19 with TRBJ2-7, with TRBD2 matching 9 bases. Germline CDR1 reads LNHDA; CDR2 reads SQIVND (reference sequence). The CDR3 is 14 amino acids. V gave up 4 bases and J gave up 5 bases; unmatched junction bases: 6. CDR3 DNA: TGTGCCAGTAGTAGCGGGGGGGCCCTCAACGAGCAGTACTTC. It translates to CASSSGGALNEQYF.

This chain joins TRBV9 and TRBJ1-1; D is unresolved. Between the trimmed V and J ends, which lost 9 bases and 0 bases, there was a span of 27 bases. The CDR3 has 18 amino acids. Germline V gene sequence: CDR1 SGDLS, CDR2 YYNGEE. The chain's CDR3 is CANPEPVRPGVMNTEAFF. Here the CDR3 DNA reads TGTGCCAACCCGGAACCGGTCCGACCTGGCGTTATGAACACTGAAGCTTTCTTT.

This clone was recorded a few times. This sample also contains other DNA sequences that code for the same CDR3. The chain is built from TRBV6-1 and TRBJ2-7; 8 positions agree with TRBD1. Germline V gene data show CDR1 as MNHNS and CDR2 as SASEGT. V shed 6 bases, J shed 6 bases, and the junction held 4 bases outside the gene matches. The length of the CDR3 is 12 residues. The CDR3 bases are TGTGCCAGCAGGCAGGGGGCAGGCGAGCAGTACTTC. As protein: CASRQGAGEQYF.

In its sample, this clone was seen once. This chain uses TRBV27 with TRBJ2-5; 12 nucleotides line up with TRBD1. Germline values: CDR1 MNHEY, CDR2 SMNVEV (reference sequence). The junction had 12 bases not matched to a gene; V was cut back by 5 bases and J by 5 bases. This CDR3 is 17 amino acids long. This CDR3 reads CASSPYPGTGGWETQYF. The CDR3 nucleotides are TGTGCCAGCAGTCCATATCCGGGGACAGGGGGCTGGGAGACCCAGTACTTC.

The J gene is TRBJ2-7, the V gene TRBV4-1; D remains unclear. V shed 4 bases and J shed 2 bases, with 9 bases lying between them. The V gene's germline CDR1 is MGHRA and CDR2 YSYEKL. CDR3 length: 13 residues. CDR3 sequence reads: CASSRRPTYEQYF. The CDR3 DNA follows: TGCGCCAGCAGCCGAAGACCGACCTACGAGCAGTACTTC.

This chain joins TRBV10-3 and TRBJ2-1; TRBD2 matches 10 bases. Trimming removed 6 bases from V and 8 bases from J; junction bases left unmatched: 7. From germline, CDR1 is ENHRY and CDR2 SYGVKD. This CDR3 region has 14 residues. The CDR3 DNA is TGTGCCATCAGCCCGGGACTAGCGACGTATGAGCAGTTCTTC. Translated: CAISPGLATYEQFF.

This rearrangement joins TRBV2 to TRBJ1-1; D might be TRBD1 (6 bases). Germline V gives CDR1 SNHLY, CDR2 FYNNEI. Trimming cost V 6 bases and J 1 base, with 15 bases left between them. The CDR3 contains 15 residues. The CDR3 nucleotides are TGTGCCAGCAGCGTTTTGGGGGCCCCGAACACTGAAGCTTTCTTT. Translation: CASSVLGAPNTEAFF. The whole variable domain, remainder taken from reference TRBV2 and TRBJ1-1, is EPEVTQTPSHQVTQMGQEVILRCVPISNHLYFYWYRQILGQKVEFLVSFYNNEISEKSEIFDDQFSVERPDGSNFTLKIRSTKLEDSAMYFCASSVLGAPNTEAFFGQGTRLTVV.

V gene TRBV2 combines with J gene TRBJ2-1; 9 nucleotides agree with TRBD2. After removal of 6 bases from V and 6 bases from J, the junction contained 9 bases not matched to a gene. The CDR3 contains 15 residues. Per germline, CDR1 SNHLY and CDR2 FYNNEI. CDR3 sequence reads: CASRPTSGAGNEQFF. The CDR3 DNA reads TGTGCCAGCAGACCGACTAGCGGTGCGGGCAATGAGCAGTTCTTC.

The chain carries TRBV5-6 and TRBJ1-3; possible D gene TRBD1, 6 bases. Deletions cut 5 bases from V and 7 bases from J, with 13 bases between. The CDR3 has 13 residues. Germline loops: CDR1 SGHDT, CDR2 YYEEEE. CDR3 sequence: CASSRTERNTIYF. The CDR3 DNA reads TGTGCCAGCAGTCGGACAGAACGGAACACCATATATTTT.

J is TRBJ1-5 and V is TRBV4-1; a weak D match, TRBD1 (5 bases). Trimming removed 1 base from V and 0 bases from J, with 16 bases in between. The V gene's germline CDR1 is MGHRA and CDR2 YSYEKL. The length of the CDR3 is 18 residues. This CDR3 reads CASSQAEPGGYSNQPQHF. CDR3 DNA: TGCGCCAGCAGCCAAGCTGAACCTGGGGGTTATAGCAATCAGCCCCAGCATTTT.

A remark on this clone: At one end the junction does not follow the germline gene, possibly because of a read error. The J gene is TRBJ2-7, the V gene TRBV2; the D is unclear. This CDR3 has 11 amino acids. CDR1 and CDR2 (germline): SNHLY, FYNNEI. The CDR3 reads CASSESSEQYF. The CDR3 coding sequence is TGTGCCAGCAGTGAATCCTCCGAGCAGTACTTC.

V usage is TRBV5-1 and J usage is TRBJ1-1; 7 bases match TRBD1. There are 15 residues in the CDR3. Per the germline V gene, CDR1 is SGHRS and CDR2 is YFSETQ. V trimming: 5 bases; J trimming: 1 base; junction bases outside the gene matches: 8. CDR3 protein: CASRTGWEGNTEAFF. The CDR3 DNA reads TGCGCCAGCAGGACAGGGTGGGAGGGGAACACTGAAGCTTTCTTT.

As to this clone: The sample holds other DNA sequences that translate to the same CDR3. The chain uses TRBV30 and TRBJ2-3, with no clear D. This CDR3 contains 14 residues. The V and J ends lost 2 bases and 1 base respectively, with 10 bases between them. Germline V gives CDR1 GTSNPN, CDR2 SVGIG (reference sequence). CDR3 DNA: TGTGCCTGGAGTAACCTAGGAGGCACAGATACGCAGTATTTT. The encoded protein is CAWSNLGGTDTQYF.

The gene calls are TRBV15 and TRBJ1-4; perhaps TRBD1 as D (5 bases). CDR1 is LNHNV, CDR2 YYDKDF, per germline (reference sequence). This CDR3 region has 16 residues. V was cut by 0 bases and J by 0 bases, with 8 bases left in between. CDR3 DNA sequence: TGTGCCACCAGCAGAGATGGGGCAGCAACTAATGAAAAACTGTTTTTT. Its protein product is CATSRDGAATNEKLFF.

The CDR3 here is CASSLAGRRYNSPLHF. The CDR3 nucleotides read TGTGCCAGCAGCTTGGCAGGGAGGAGATATAATTCACCCCTCCACTTT. The chain carries TRBV5-8 and TRBJ1-6; D might be TRBD1 (5 bases). Trimming took off 0 bases at V and 4 bases at J, with 11 bases between the two ends. The CDR3 is 16 residues long. CDR1 is SGHTS, CDR2 YDEGEE, per germline.